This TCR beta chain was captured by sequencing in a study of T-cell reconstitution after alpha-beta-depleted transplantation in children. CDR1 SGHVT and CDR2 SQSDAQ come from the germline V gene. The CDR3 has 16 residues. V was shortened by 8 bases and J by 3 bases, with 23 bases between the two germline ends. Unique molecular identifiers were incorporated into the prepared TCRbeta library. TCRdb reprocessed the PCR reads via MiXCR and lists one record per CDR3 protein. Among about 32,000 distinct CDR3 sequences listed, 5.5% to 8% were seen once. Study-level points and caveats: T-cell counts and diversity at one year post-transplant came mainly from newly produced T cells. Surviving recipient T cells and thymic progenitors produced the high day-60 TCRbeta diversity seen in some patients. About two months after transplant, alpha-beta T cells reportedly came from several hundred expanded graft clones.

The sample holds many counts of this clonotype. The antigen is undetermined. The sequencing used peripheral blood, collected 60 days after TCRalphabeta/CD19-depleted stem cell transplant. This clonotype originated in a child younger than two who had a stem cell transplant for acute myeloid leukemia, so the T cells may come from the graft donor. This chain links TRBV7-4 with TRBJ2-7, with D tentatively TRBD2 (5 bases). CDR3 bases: TGTGCCAGCCTCTTGGCTCAGGACTCCAGGAACTACGAGCAGTACTTC. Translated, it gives CASLLAQDSRNYEQYF.